Below, 8 T cell receptor delta chains from the same sample are listed, as sequenced in a study of gamma-delta chains in newborns, infants, children. TCRdb reapplied CATT to the reads. In the table there are more than 2,000 delta-chain clones, about 1% of which are singletons. The sample was blood. These receptors originate from a child who was a newborn, infant or young child, either healthy, febrile or measles-vaccinated (not recorded which).

This clone turned up a few times. The TCRdb record carries a much larger clone's protein, which differs from this DNA's translation at residue 2; a read error is the likely cause, and the protein listed here is the DNA translation. The chain combines TRDV2 with TRDJ1; 11 bases fit TRDD3. This CDR3 has 16 residues. Per the germline V gene, CDR1 is GEAIGNYY and CDR2 is EKD. For the CDR3, the DNA is TGTTCCTGTGACTCCCTGGGGGATACCTTCACCGATAAACTCATCTTT. This translates into CSCDSLGDTFTDKLIF.

Comment on this clone: This sequence is one base from a far larger clone and is likely a read error. Different DNA sequences within this sample yield the same CDR3. This chain links TRDV2 with TRDJ3, with D perhaps matching TRDD1 or TRDD3 (5 bases each). In germline, CDR1 is GEAIGNYY, CDR2 EKD. With 3 bases removed from V and 0 bases from J, the gap between germline ends came to 14 bases. The CDR3 is 18 residues long. The CDR3 loop is CACDWGIGSSWDTRQMFF. The CDR3 DNA is TGTGCCTGTGACTGGGGAATAGGGAGCTCCTGGGACACCCGACAGATGTTTTTC.

As regards this clone: The protein held in TCRdb is that of a much larger clone and does not match this DNA's translation at residue 8, likely because of a read error; the protein shown is translated from the DNA. The rearrangement links TRDV2 to TRDJ2, with TRDD3 matching 8 bases. Germline V gene data show CDR1 as GEAIGNYY and CDR2 as EKD. J was trimmed by 4 bases and V by 3 bases; bases with no gene match: 6. The CDR3 sequence is 15 residues long. CDR3 DNA sequence: TGTGCCTGTGACGGACTGGGGGGCCCGACAGCACAACTCTTCTTT. This codes for CACDGLGGPTAQLFF.

This clone rates as medium-sized. In the same sample, other DNA sequences code for this CDR3. The chain is built from TRDV2 and TRDJ3, with a weak D call TRDD3 (5 bases). The length of the CDR3 is 19 residues. From germline, CDR1 is GEAIGNYY and CDR2 EKD. The germline V and J ends were trimmed by 0 bases and 0 bases, with 14 bases remaining between them. The CDR3 bases are TGTGCCTGTGACACCTGGGGAGGAAAGAGCTCCTGGGACACCCGACAGATGTTTTTC. This translates into CACDTWGGKSSWDTRQMFF.

Turning to this clone: At residue 15, the TCRdb protein and translated DNA are inconsistent; the protein given comes from the DNA. This rearrangement joins TRDV2 to TRDJ3; 9 bases are shared with TRDD3. Germline V gene data show CDR1 as GEAIGNYY and CDR2 as EKD. This CDR3 is 17 amino acids long. CDR3 DNA sequence: TGTGCCTGTGGCAACTGGGGGAGCTCCTGGGACACCCGACAGGTGTTTTTC. This translates into CACGNWGSSWDTRQVFF.

By sample fraction, this clone is medium-sized. The V gene is TRDV1, the J gene TRDJ1, with 10 bases lining up with TRDD3. Germline V gives CDR1 TSWWSYY, CDR2 QGS. With V trimmed by 4 bases and J by 6 bases, 5 bases remained unmatched. The CDR3 length is 14 residues. CDR3 in amino acids: CALGGFTGGYKLIF. In DNA, the CDR3 is TGTGCTCTTGGGGGTTTTACTGGGGGATATAAACTCATCTTT.

Note on this clone: The protein recorded in TCRdb matches a much larger clone and deviates from this DNA's translation at residue 3, suggesting a read error; the protein here is obtained by translating the DNA. The chain uses TRDV2 and TRDJ3; 7 bases map to TRDD3. Germline-derived CDR1 and CDR2 are GEAIGNYY and EKD. The CDR3 is 19 residues long. CDR3 DNA: TGTGCCCGTGACGTACTGGGGACCGATAGCTCCTGGGACACCCGACAGATGTTTTTC. As protein: CARDVLGTDSSWDTRQMFF.

This clone was observed a few times. This could be a read error, since a much larger clone is one nucleotide away. V and J are TRDV2 and TRDJ3; 9 bases map to TRDD3. The V gene's germline CDR1 is GEAIGNYY and CDR2 EKD. The CDR3 has 21 amino acids. Here the CDR3 DNA reads TGTGCCTGTGACGGGGGATACCTTTACGCTGAGAGCTCCTTGGACACCCGACAGATGTTTTTC. It is translated as CACDGGYLYAESSLDTRQMFF.